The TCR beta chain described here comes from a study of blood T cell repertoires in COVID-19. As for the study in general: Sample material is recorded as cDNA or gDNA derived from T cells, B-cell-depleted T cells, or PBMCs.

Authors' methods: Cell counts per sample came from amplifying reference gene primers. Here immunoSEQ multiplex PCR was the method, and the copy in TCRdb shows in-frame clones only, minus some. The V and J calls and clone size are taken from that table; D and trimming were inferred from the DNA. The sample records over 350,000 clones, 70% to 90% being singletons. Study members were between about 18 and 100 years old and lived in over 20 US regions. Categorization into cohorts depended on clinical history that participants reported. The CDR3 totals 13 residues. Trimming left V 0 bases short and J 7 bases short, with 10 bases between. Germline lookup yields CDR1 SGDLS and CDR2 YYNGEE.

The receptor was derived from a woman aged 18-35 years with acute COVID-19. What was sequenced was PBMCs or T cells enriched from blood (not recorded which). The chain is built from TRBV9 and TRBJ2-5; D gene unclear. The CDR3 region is CASSVGERVTQYF. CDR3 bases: TGTGCCAGCAGCGTAGGCGAGCGAGTGACCCAGTACTTC. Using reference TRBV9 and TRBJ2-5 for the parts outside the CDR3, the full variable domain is DSGVTQTPKHLITATGQRVTLRCSPRSGDLSVYWYQQSLDQGLQFLIQYYNGEERAKGNILERFSAQQFPDLHSELNLSSLELGDSALYFCASSVGERVTQYFGPGTRLLVL.